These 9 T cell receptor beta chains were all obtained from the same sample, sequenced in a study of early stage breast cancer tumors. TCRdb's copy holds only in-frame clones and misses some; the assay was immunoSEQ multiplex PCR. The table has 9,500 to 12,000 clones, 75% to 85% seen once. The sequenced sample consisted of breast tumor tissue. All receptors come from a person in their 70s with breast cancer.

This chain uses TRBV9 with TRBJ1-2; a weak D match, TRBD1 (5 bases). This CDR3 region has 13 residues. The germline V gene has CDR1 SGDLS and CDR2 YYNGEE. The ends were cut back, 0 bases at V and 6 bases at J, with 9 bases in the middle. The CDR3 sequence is CASSVEAGHGYTF. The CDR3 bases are TGTGCCAGCAGCGTAGAGGCAGGGCATGGCTACACCTTC.

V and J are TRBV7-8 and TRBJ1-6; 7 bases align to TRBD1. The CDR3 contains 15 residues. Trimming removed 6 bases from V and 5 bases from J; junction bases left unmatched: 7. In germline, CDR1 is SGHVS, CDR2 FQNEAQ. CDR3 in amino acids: CASRARDRDNSPLHF. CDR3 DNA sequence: TGTGCCAGCAGAGCCCGGGACAGAGATAATTCACCCCTCCACTTT. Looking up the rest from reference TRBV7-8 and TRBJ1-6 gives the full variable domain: GAGVSQSPRYKVAKRGQDVALRCDPISGHVSLFWYQQALGQGPEFLTYFQNEAQLDKSGLPSDRFFAERPEGSVSTLKIQRTQQEDSAVYLCASRARDRDNSPLHFGNGTRLTVT.

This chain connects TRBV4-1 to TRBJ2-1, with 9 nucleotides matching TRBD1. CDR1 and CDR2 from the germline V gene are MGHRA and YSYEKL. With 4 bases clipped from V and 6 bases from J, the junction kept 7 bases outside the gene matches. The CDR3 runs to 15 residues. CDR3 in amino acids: CASSRPGQGVNEQFF. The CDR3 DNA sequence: TGCGCCAGCAGCCGGCCGGGACAGGGAGTCAATGAGCAGTTCTTC.

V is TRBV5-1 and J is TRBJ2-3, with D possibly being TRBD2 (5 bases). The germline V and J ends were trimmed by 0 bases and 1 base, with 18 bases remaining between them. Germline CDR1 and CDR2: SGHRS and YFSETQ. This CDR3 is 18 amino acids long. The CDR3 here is CASSLVRPSGDRTDTQYF. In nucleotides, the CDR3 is TGCGCCAGCAGCTTGGTTCGGCCTTCCGGGGATCGCACAGATACGCAGTATTTT.

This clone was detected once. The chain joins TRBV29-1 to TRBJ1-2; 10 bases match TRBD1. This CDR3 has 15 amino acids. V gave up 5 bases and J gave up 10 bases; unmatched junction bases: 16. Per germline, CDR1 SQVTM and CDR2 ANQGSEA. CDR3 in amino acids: CSVLTGQGNLGFYTF. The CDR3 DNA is TGCAGCGTTCTGACGGGACAGGGGAATCTCGGGTTCTACACCTTC.

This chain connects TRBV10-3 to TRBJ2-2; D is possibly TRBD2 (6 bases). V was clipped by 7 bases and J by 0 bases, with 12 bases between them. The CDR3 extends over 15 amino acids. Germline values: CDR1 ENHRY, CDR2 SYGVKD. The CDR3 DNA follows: TGTGCCATCAACTCTGGGAGGTCGAACACCGGGGAGCTGTTTTTT. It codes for CAINSGRSNTGELFF.

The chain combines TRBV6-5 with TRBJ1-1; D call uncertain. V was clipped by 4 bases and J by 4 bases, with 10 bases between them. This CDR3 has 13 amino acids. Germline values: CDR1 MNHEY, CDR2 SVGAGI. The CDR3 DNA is TGTGCCAGCAGTTTACAATTAGCCACTGAAGCTTTCTTT. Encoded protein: CASSLQLATEAFF.

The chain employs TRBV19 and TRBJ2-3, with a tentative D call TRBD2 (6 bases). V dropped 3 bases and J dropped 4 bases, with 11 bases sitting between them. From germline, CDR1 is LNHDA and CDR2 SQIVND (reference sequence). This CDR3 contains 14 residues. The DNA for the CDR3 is TGTGCCAGTAGTATTCGGGAGAGGGCAGATACGCAGTATTTT. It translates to CASSIRERADTQYF.

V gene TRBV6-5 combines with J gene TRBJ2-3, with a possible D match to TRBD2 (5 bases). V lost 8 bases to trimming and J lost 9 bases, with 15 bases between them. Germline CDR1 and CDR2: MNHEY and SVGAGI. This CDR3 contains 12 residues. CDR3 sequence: CASRFLAGTQYF. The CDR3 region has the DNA TGTGCCAGCCGCTTCCTAGCCGGCACGCAGTATTTT.